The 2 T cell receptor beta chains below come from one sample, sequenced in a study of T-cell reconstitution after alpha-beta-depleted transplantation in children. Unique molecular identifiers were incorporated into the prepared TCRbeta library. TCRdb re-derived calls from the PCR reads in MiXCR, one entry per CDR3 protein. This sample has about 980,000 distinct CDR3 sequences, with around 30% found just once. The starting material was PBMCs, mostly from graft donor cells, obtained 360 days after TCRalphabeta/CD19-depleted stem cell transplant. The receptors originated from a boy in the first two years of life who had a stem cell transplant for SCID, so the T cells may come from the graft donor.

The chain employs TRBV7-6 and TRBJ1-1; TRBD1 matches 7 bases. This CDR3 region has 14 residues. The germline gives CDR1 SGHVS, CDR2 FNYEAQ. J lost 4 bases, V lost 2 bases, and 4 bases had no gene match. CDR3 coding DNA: TGTGCCAGCAGCTTATTCCCAGGGGGCACTGAAGCTTTCTTT. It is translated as CASSLFPGGTEAFF.

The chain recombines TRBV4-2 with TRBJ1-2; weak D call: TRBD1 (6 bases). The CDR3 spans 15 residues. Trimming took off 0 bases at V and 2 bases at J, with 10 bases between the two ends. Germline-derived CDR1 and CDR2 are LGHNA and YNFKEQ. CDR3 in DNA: TGTGCCAGCAGCCAAGAGAGAAGGGGGAACTATGGCTACACCTTC. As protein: CASSQERRGNYGYTF.